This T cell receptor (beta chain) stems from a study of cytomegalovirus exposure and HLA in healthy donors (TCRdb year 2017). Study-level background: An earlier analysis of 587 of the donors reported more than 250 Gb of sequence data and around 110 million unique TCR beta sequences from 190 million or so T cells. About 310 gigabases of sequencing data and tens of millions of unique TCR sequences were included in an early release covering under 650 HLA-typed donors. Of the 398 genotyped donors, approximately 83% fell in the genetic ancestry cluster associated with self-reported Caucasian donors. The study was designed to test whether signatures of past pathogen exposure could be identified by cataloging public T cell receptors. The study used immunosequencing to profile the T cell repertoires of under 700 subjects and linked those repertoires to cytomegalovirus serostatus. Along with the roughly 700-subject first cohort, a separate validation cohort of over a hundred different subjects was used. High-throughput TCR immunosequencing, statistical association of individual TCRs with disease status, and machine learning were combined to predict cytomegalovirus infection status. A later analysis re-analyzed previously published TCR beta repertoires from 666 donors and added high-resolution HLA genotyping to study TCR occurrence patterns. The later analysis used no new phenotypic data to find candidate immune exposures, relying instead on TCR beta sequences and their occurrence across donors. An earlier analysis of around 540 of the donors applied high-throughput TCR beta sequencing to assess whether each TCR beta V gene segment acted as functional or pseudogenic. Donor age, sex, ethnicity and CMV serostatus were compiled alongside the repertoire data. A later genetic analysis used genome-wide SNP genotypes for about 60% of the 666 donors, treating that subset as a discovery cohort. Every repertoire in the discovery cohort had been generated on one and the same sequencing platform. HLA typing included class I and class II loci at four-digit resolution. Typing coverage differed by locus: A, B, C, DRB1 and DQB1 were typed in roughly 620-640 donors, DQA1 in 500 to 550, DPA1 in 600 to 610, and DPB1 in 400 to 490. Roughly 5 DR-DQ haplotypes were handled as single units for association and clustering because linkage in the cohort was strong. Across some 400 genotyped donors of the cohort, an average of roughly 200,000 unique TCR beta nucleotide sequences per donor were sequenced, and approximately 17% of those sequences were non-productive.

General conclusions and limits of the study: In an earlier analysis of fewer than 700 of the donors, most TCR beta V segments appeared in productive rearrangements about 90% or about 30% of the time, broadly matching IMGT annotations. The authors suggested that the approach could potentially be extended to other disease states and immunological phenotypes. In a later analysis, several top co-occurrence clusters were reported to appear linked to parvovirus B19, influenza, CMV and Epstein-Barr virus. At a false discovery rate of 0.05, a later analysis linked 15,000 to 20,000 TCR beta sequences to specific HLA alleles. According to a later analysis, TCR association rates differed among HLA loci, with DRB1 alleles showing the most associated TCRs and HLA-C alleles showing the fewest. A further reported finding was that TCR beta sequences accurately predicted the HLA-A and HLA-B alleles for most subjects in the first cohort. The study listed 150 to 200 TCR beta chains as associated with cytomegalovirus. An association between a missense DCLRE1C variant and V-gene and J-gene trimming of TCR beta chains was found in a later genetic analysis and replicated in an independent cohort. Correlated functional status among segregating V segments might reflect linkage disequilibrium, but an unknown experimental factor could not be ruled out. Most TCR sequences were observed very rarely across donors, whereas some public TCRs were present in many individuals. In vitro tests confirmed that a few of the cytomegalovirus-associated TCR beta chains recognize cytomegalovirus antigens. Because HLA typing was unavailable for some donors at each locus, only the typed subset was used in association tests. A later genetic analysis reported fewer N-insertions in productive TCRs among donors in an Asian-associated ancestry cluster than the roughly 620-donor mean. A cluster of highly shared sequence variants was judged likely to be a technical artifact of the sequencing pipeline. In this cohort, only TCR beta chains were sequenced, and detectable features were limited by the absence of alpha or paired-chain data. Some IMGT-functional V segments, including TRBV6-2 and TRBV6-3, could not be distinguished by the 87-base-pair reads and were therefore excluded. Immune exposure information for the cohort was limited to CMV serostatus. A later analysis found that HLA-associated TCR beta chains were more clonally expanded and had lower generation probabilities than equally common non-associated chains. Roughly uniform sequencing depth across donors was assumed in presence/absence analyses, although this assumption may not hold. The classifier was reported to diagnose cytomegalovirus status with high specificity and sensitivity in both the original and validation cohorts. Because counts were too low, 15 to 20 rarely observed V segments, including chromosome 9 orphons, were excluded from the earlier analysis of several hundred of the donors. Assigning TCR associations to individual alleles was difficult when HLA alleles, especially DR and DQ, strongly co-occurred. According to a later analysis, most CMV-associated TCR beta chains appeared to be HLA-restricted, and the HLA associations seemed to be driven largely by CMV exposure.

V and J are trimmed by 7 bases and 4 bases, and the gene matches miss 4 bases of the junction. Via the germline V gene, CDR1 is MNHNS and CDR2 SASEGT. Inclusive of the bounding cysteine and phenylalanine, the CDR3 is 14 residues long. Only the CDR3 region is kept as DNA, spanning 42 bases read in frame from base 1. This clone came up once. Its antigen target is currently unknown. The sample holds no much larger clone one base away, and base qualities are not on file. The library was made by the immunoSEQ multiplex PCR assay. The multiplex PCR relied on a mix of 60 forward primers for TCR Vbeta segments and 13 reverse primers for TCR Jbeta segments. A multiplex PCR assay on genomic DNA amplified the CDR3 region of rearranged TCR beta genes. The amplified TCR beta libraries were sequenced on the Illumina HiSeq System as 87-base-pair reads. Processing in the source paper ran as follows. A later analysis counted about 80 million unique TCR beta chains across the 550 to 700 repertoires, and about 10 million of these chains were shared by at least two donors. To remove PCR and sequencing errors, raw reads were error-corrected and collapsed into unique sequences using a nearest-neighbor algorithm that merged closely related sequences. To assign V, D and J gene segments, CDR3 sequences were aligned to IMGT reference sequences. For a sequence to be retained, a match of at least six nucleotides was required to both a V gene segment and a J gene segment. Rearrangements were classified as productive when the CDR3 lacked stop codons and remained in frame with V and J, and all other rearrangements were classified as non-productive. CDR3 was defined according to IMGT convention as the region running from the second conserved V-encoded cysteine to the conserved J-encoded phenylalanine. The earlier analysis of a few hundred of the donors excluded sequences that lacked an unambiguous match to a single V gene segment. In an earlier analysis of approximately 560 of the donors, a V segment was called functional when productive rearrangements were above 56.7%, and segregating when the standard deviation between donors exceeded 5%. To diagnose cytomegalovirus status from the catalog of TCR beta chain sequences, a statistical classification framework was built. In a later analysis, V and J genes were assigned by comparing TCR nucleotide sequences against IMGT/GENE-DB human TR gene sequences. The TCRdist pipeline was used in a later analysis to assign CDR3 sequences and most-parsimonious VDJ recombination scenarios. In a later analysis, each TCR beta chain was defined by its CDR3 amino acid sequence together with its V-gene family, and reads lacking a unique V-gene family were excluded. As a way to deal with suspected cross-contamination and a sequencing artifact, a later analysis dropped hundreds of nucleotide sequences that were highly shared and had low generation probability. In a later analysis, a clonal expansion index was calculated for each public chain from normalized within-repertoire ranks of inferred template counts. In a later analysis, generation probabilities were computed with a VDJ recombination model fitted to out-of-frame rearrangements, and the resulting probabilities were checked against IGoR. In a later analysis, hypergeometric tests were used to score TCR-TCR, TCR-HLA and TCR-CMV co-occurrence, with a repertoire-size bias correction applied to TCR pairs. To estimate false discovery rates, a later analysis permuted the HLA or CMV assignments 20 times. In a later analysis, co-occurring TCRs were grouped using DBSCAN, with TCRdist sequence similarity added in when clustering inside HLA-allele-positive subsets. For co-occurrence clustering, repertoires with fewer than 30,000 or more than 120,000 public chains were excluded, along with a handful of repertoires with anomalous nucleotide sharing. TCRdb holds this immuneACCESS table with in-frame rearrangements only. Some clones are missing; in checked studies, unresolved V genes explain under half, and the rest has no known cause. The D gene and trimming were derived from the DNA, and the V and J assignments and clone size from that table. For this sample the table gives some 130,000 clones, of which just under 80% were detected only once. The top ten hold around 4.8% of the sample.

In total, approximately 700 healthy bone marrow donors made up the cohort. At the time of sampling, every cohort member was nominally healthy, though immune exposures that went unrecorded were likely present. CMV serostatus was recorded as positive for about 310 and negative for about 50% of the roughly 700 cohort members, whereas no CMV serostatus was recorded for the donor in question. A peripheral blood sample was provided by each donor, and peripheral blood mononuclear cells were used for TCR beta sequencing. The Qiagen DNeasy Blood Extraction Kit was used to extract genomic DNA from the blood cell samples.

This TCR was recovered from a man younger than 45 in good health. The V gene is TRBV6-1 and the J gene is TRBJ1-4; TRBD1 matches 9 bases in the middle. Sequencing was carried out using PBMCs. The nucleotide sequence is TGTGCCAGCAATCAGGACAGGGGTAATGAAAAACTGTTTTTT. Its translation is CASNQDRGNEKLFF.